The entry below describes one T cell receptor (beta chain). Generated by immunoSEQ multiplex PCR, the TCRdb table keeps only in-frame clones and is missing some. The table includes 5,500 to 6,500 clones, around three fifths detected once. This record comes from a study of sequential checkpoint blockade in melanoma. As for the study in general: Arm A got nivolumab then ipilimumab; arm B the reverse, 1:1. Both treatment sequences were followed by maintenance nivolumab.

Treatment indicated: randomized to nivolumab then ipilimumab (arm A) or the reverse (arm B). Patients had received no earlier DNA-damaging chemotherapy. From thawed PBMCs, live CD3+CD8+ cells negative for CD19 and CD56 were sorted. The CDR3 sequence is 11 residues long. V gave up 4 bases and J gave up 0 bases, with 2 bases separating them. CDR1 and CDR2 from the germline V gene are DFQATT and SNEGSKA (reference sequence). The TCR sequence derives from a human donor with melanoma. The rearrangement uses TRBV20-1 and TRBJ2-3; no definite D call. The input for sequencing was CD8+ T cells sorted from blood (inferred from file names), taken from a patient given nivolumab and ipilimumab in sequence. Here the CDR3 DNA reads TGCAGTGCTACGAGCACAGATACGCAGTATTTT. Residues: CSATSTDTQYF.